Listed here is a single TCR beta chain. Trimming at V came to 3 bases and at J to 8 bases, leaving 6 bases not matched to a gene. This CDR3 is 14 amino acids long. Germline values: CDR1 MNHNS, CDR2 SASEGT. The data derive from a study of shared clonotypes between healthy human individuals. About the research overall: Aged 18 to 49, the donors were a couple of women and three men.

Clones were sequenced by immunoSEQ multiplex PCR, and TCRdb holds only the in-frame ones, with some missing. The table shows about 1 million clones, with approximately 68% occurring only once. This sequence was found in a man between 18 and 35 years old in good health. Sequencing input: memory CD4+ T cells sorted from blood. The subset was: CD45RA-negative fraction. The chain employs TRBV6-1 and TRBJ1-4; TRBD1 aligns across 7 bases. The CDR3: CASSERGQREKLFF. CDR3 nucleotides: TGTGCCAGCAGTGAGAGGGGGCAAAGGGAAAAACTGTTTTTT.